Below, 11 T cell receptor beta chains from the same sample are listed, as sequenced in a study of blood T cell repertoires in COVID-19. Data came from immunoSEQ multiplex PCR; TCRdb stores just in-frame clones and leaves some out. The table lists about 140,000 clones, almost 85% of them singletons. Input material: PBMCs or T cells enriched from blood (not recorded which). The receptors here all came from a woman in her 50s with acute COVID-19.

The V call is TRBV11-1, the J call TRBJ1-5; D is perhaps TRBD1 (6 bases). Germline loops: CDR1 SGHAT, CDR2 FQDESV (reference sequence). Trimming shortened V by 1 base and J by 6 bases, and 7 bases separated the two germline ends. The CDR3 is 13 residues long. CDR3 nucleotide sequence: TGTGCCAGCAGCTTAGAACAGGGTCAGCCCCAGCATTTT. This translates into CASSLEQGQPQHF. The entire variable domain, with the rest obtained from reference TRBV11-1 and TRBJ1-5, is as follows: EAEVAQSPRYKITEKSQAVAFWCDPISGHATLYWYRQILGQGPELLVQFQDESVVDDSQLPKDRFSAERLKGVDSTLKIQPAELGDSAMYLCASSLEQGQPQHFGDGTRLSIL.

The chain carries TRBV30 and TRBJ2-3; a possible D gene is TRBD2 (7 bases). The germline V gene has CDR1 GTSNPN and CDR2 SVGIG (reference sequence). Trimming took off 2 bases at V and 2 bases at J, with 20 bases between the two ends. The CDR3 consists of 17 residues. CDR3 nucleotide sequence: TGTGCCTGGAGTCCCAAGGGGGGGGGACGCTCCACAGATACGCAGTATTTT. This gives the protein CAWSPKGGGRSTDTQYF.

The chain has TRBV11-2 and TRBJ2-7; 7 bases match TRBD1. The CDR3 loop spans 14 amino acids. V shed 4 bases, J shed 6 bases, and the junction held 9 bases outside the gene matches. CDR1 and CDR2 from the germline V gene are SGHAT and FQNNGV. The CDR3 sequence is CASSSTGWRGEQYF. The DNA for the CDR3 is TGTGCCAGCAGCTCGACAGGGTGGAGAGGCGAGCAGTACTTC.

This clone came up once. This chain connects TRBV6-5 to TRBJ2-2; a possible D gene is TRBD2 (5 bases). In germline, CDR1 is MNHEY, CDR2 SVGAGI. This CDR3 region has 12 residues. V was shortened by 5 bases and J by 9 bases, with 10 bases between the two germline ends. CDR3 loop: CASSLAGRELFF. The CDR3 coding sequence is TGTGCCAGCAGTCTAGCAGGCCGGGAGCTGTTTTTT.

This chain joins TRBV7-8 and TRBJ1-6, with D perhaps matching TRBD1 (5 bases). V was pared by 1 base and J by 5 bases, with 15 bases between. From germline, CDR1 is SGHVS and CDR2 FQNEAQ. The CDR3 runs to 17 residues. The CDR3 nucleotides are TGTGCCAGCAGCTTAGAAGGAGACAGCTTTAATAATTCACCCCTCCACTTT. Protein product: CASSLEGDSFNNSPLHF.

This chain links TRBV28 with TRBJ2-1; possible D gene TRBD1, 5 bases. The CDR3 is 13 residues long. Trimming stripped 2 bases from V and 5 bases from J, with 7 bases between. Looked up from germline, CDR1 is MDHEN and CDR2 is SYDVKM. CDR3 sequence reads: CASSLDSNNEQFF. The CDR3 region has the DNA TGTGCCAGCAGTTTAGACAGCAACAATGAGCAGTTCTTC.

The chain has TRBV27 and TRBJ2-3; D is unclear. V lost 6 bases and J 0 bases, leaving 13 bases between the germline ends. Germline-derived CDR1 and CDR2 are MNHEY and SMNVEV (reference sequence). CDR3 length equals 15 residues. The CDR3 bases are TGTGCCAGCAGCCTGACATACTCTAGCACAGATACGCAGTATTTT. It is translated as CASSLTYSSTDTQYF.

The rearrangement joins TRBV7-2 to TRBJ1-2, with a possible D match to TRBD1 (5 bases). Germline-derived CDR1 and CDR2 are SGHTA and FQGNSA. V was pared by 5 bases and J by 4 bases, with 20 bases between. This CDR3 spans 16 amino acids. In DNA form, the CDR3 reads TGTGCCAGCAGCCCAAACGGGGGGGAAGTAGGCTATGGCTACACCTTC. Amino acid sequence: CASSPNGGEVGYGYTF.

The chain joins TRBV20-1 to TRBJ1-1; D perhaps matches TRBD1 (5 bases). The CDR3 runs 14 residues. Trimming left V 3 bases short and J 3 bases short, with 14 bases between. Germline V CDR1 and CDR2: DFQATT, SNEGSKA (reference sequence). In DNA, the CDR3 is TGCAGTGCTAGTGCTAAGGGGCGATACACTGAAGCTTTCTTT. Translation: CSASAKGRYTEAFF.

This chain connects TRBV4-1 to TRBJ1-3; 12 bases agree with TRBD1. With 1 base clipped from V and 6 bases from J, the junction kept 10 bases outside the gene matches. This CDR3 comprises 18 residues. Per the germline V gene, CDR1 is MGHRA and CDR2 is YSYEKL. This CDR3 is CASSQVAGTGGAQNTIYF. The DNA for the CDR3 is TGCGCCAGCAGCCAAGTTGCAGGGACAGGGGGCGCACAAAACACCATATATTTT.

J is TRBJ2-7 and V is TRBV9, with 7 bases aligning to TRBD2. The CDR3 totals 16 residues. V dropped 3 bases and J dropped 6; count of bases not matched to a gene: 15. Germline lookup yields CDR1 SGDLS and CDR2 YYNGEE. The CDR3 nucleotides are TGTGCCAGCAGCGGGGGGGGACTCGGTCTGACACCCGAGCAGTACTTC. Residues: CASSGGGLGLTPEQYF. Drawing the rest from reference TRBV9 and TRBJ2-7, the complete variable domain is DSGVTQTPKHLITATGQRVTLRCSPRSGDLSVYWYQQSLDQGLQFLIQYYNGEERAKGNILERFSAQQFPDLHSELNLSSLELGDSALYFCASSGGGLGLTPEQYFGPGTRLTVT.